The source of this T cell receptor (beta chain) is a study of blood T cells in healthy people across ages. The CDR3 is 14 residues long. CDR1 and CDR2 (germline): GTSNPN, SVGIG (reference sequence). Trimming at V came to 3 bases and at J to 1 base, leaving 5 bases not matched to a gene. About this clonotype itself: Its antigen is undetermined.

Study results and limitations: The fall in TCR beta diversity per million T cells was roughly linear with age.

The second PCR ran roughly 6 to 11 cycles with a sample-barcoded 5' primer and J-beta primers. TCRdb redid the calling of the 5' RACE reads with MiXCR, one entry per CDR3 protein. The sample carries 380,000 or so distinct CDR3 sequences, roughly half recorded once. The sequence came from a man aged 60-69 years in good health. The sample was blood. This chain connects TRBV30 to TRBJ1-1, with TRBD1 identical over 7 bases. This CDR3 is CAWRRDRANTEAFF. CDR3 nucleotide sequence: TGTGCCTGGAGACGAGACAGGGCGAACACTGAAGCTTTCTTT.